This T cell receptor (beta chain) was recovered during a study of T cells after posttransplantation cyclophosphamide. Findings and limits, study-wide: Donor CD8+ memory clones often dominated recipient blood repertoires at later times.

Concerning this clone: Its antigen remains unidentified.

On the day of bone marrow donation, the related graft donor provided peripheral blood. Assay used: immunoSEQ multiplex PCR; TCRdb lists only in-frame clones, some missing. The data show about 47,000 clones, roughly 94% seen once. Material: PBMCs. The TCR sequence derives from a woman aged 30 to 39 in good health and a related stem cell transplant donor.

In DNA form, the CDR3 reads TGCGCCAGCAGCTCTACAGGGGCTCTAGAGAACGGGGAGCTGTTTTTT. Amino acids: CASSSTGALENGELFF. The rearrangement joins TRBV5-1 to TRBJ2-2; 7 bases fit TRBD1. Trimming at V came to 3 bases and at J to 7 bases, leaving 12 bases not matched to a gene. Germline V gene sequence: CDR1 SGHRS, CDR2 YFSETQ. This CDR3 has 16 residues.